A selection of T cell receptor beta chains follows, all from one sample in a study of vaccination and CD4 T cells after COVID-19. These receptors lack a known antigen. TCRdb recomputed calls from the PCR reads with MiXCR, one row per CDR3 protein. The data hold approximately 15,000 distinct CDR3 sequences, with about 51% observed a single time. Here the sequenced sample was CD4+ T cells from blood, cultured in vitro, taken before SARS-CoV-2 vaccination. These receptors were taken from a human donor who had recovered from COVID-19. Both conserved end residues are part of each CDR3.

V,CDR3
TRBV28,CASFARSYEQYF
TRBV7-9,CASSLRDPRGETQYF
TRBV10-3,CATRGPTDDYGYTF
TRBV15,CATGRLAGGETQYF
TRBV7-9,CASSPQNYEQYF
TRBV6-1,CASSEAWTTYEQYF
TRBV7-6,CASSRSGSPGELFF
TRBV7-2,CASSLVQGLSNQPQHF
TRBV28,CASKITGGVTEAFF
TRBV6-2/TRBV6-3,CASSYLAAYEQYF
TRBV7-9,CASSQQADQIQYGYTF
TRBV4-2,CASSQAGVNSPSRVANYGYTF
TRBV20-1,CSARGTSGSSYNEQFF
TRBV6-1,CASSERARNQPQHF
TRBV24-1,CATSDWGGADTQYF
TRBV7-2,CASSLVSGEETQYF
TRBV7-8,CASSFNNWRRRGSNEQFF
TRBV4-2,CASSQRISEGSEQYF
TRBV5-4,CASSFGAGNTIYF
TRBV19,CASRAGVTDTQYF
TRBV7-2,CASSLGQARNYGYTF
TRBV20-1,CSAMARQETQYF
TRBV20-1,CSAPVWGNNEQFF
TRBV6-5,CASSYSIGTGTDTQYF
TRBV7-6,CASSLDRRGELFF
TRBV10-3,CAIRDRAAGPEAFF